Listed here are 26 T cell receptor beta chains from one sample, sequenced in a study of T-cell reconstitution after alpha-beta-depleted transplantation in children. TCRbeta library preparation incorporated unique molecular identifiers. Using its own MiXCR run on the PCR reads, TCRdb lists one record per CDR3 protein. The sample has fewer than 550,000 distinct CDR3 sequences; 15% to 20% are singletons. Material: PBMCs, mostly from graft donor cells, obtained 360 days after TCRalphabeta/CD19-depleted stem cell transplant. These TCRs come from a boy younger than two who had a stem cell transplant for Wiskott-Aldrich syndrome, so the T cells may come from the graft donor.

The chain combines TRBV5-1 with TRBJ2-1; D unclear. CDR1 is SGHRS, CDR2 YFSETQ, per germline. The CDR3 loop spans 14 amino acids. Trimming pared 4 bases from V and 10 bases from J, leaving 18 bases between. The CDR3 loop is CASSPSDSTREQFF. In nucleotides, the CDR3 is TGCGCCAGCAGCCCGTCCGACTCCACCCGGGAGCAGTTCTTC.

The rearrangement links TRBV29-1 to TRBJ2-7; D not resolved. The CDR3 is 9 residues long. Germline loops: CDR1 SQVTM, CDR2 ANQGSEA. Trimming shortened V by 7 bases and J by 0 bases, and 1 base separated the two germline ends. The CDR3 loop reads CSGSYEQYF. CDR3 nucleotides: TGCAGCGGCTCCTACGAGCAGTACTTC.

Only a few counts were recorded for this clonotype. The V gene is TRBV25-1, the J gene TRBJ2-5; TRBD2 agrees at 13 bases. Germline CDR1 is MGHDK and CDR2 is SYGVNS. V lost 4 bases, J lost 9 bases, and 14 bases stayed unmatched. The CDR3 extends over 17 amino acids. The CDR3 bases are TGTGCCAGCAGTGCGCTCGAGACTAGCGGGGGGTCCTGGGCCCAGTACTTC. Its protein product is CASSALETSGGSWAQYF.

This clonotype was seen a handful of times. V is TRBV20-1 and J is TRBJ2-1; the D gene is possibly TRBD1 (6 bases). Per germline, CDR1 DFQATT and CDR2 SNEGSKA (reference sequence). The CDR3 consists of 14 residues. Trimming removed 3 bases from V and 4 bases from J, with 13 bases in between. CDR3 bases: TGCAGTGCTAGTAAGCCCGGGACATACAATGAGCAGTTCTTC. Its protein is CSASKPGTYNEQFF.

The chain couples TRBV28 to TRBJ2-7, with a possible D match to TRBD1 (6 bases). V lost 8 bases and J 4 bases, leaving 15 bases between the germline ends. The V gene's germline CDR1 is MDHEN and CDR2 SYDVKM. The CDR3 runs 13 residues. The CDR3, as DNA: TGTGCCAGCGGCAGGGGCGACCTATACGAGCAGTACTTC. Translated, it gives CASGRGDLYEQYF.

Written as DNA, the CDR3 is TGTGCCTGGAGTGTATCCATTTACAATGAGCAGTTCTTC. Protein product: CAWSVSIYNEQFF. V and J are TRBV30 and TRBJ2-1; D gene uncertain. CDR1 and CDR2 from the germline V gene are GTSNPN and SVGIG (reference sequence). This CDR3 region has 13 residues. The V end was cut by 0 bases, the J end by 4 bases, with 7 bases between.

The chain employs TRBV28 and TRBJ2-5; tentatively, D is TRBD2 (5 bases). Per the germline V gene, CDR1 is MDHEN and CDR2 is SYDVKM. V dropped 6 bases and J dropped 4 bases, with 9 bases sitting between them. The CDR3 consists of 12 residues. Written as DNA, the CDR3 is TGTGCCAGCAGCGGGGAGTTAGAGACCCAGTACTTC. Residues: CASSGELETQYF.

A few counts support this clonotype. This chain joins TRBV6-5 and TRBJ2-1; 10 bases are shared with TRBD2. The CDR3 length is 15 residues. Trimming removed 2 bases from V and 6 bases from J; junction bases left unmatched: 4. Germline-derived CDR1 and CDR2 are MNHEY and SVGAGI. Written as DNA, the CDR3 is TGTGCCAGCAGTTACCCGCTAGCGGGGGTCAATGAGCAGTTCTTC. Translating gives CASSYPLAGVNEQFF.

The table lists this clonotype with a few counts. The gene calls are TRBV9 and TRBJ2-3; 9 bases are shared with TRBD2. There are 18 residues in the CDR3. Per the germline V gene, CDR1 is SGDLS and CDR2 is YYNGEE. V lost 0 bases, J lost 2 bases, and 10 bases stayed unmatched. CDR3 amino acids: CASSVAETSGLNTDTQYF. DNA for the CDR3: TGTGCCAGCAGCGTAGCTGAGACTAGCGGTCTAAACACAGATACGCAGTATTTT.

This clonotype occurred a few times. The gene calls are TRBV24-1 and TRBJ2-6; weak D call: TRBD1 (6 bases). The CDR3 has 19 amino acids. V lost 3 bases, J lost 0 bases, and 17 bases lay in between. Germline V lookup: CDR1 KGHDR, CDR2 SFDVKD. CDR3 region: CATSDATGNRSSGANVLTF. The CDR3 DNA is TGTGCCACCAGTGATGCGACAGGCAATAGGAGCTCTGGGGCCAACGTCCTGACTTTC.

This clonotype has only a few counts. The chain uses TRBV12-3 or TRBV12-4 and TRBJ1-3; D may be TRBD1 (5 bases). The CDR3 runs to 15 residues. The ends were cut back, 5 bases at V and 0 bases at J, with 11 bases in the middle. In DNA form, the CDR3 reads TGTGCCAGCAGTCCGGGACGGACCTCTGGAAACACCATATATTTT. Its translation: CASSPGRTSGNTIYF.

V gene TRBV28 combines with J gene TRBJ1-3; D gene unclear. The germline V and J ends were trimmed by 6 bases and 0 bases, with 9 bases remaining between them. The CDR3 runs 14 residues. Germline V gene sequence: CDR1 MDHEN, CDR2 SYDVKM. The CDR3 bases are TGTGCCAGCAGAAGGTGGTTCTCTGGAAACACCATATATTTT. This codes for CASRRWFSGNTIYF.

The V and J genes are TRBV24-1 and TRBJ2-5; 10 bases align to TRBD1. CDR3 length equals 16 residues. Germline CDR1 and CDR2: KGHDR and SFDVKD. With V trimmed by 4 bases and J by 3 bases, 7 bases remained unmatched. The CDR3 sequence is CATSDLRTGGEETQYF. For the CDR3, the DNA is TGTGCCACCAGTGACCTTCGGACAGGGGGAGAAGAGACCCAGTACTTC.

This clonotype was seen a few times. The chain links TRBV20-1 to TRBJ2-5; no clear D gene. V lost 6 bases to trimming and J lost 2 bases, with 7 bases between them. This CDR3 spans 11 amino acids. CDR1 is DFQATT and CDR2 is SNEGSKA in the germline V gene (reference sequence). DNA for the CDR3: TGCAGTGCCTCAATTCAAGAGACCCAGTACTTC. Protein sequence: CSASIQETQYF.

This clonotype was counted between two and nine times. The V and J genes are TRBV3-1 and TRBJ2-7, with D uncertain. Trimming took 3 bases from V and 0 from J, leaving 6 bases between them. The CDR3 totals 13 residues. The germline gives CDR1 LGHDT, CDR2 YNNKEL (reference sequence). CDR3 bases: TGTGCCAGCAGCCAGGGGAACTCCTACGAGCAGTACTTC. Protein: CASSQGNSYEQYF.

Ten or more counts support this clonotype. This chain joins TRBV11-2 and TRBJ2-5; D is possibly TRBD1 (5 bases). The CDR3 spans 17 residues. Germline V gene data show CDR1 as SGHAT and CDR2 as FQNNGV. Trimming removed 2 bases at V and 5 bases at J, with 21 bases between. The CDR3 nucleotides read TGTGCCAGCAGCTTAATAGGGGCAATTGTTATGGCGGAGACCCAGTACTTC. This encodes CASSLIGAIVMAETQYF.

A few counts support this clonotype. The CDR3: CASSFYGTGDYEQYF. The CDR3 DNA reads as TGTGCCAGCAGCTTCTACGGGACAGGGGACTACGAGCAGTACTTC. The chain has TRBV13 and TRBJ2-7, with 10 positions matching TRBD1. Trimming cost V 3 bases and J 3 bases; bases outside gene matches: 5. The CDR3 runs to 15 residues. Looked up from germline, CDR1 is PRHDT and CDR2 is FYEKMQ (reference sequence). Together with reference TRBV13 and TRBJ2-7, the CDR3 gives the full variable domain: AAGVIQSPRHLIKEKRETATLKCYPIPRHDTVYWYQQGPGQDPQFLISFYEKMQSDKGSIPDRFSAQQFSDYHSELNMSSLELGDSALYFCASSFYGTGDYEQYFGPGTRLTVT.

The rearrangement links TRBV5-1 to TRBJ2-3; 8 bases fit TRBD1. The CDR3 covers 19 residues. V was pared by 2 bases and J by 6 bases, with 20 bases of the junction left unmatched. Germline CDR1 and CDR2: SGHRS and YFSETQ. CDR3 protein: CASSFRPLVGQGVKDTQYF. CDR3 coding DNA: TGCGCCAGCAGCTTTCGCCCCCTGGTCGGACAGGGAGTTAAGGATACGCAGTATTTT.

The chain employs TRBV28 and TRBJ2-4, with D uncertain. The CDR3 has 16 residues. The V end lost 5 bases, the J end lost 2 bases, and 16 bases lay between the germline ends. Germline V CDR1 and CDR2: MDHEN, SYDVKM. CDR3 coding DNA: TGTGCCAGCAGTCCCCTTAGGGATGGGCCCAAAAACATTCAGTACTTC. Translating gives CASSPLRDGPKNIQYF. Complete variable domain (other parts from reference TRBV28 and TRBJ2-4): DVKVTQSSRYLVKRTGEKVFLECVQDMDHENMFWYRQDPGLGLRLIYFSYDVKMKEKGDIPEGYSVSREKKERFSLILESASTNQTSMYLCASSPLRDGPKNIQYFGAGTRLSVL.

The genes are TRBV19 and TRBJ2-1; D remains ambiguous. CDR3 size: 14 residues. CDR1 LNHDA and CDR2 SQIVND come from the germline V gene (reference sequence). The V end lost 1 base, the J end lost 4 bases, and 8 bases lay between the germline ends. The CDR3 spells CASSIAVRYNEQFF. CDR3 DNA sequence: TGTGCCAGTAGTATAGCGGTTAGGTACAATGAGCAGTTCTTC.

This clonotype was counted a few times. V and J are TRBV12-3 or TRBV12-4 and TRBJ1-1; D possibly corresponds to TRBD1 (6 bases). The CDR3 contains 14 residues. Trimming left V 3 bases short and J 4 bases short, with 12 bases between. CDR3 bases: TGTGCCAGCAGTTTCGGGGGGCACTTCACTGAAGCTTTCTTT. This translates into CASSFGGHFTEAFF.

The table lists this clonotype with a few counts. This chain joins TRBV5-1 and TRBJ1-5; D perhaps matches TRBD1 (6 bases). The germline V gene encodes CDR1 SGHRS and CDR2 YFSETQ. Trimming stripped 4 bases from V and 0 bases from J, with 11 bases between. The CDR3 length is 15 residues. CDR3 sequence: CASSAGEYSNQPQHF. As DNA, the CDR3 is TGCGCCAGCAGCGCAGGGGAATATAGCAATCAGCCCCAGCATTTT.

This clonotype was seen just once. This sequence joins TRBV6-1 and TRBJ2-1, with D possibly being TRBD1 (5 bases). The CDR3 runs to 15 residues. The germline CDR1 and CDR2 sequences are MNHNS and SASEGT. Trimming removed 6 bases at V and 0 bases at J, with 12 bases between. CDR3 nucleotide sequence: TGTGCCAGCAGGGCAGGGTCGAGCTCCTACAATGAGCAGTTCTTC. The encoded protein is CASRAGSSSYNEQFF.

This clonotype was found a few times. The CDR3, as DNA: TGTGCCATCAATGGGCTGAGCGGGGGGCTGGATACGCAGTATTTT. Its protein product is CAINGLSGGLDTQYF. The chain carries TRBV10-3 and TRBJ2-3; 9 bases agree with TRBD2. CDR1 and CDR2 (germline): ENHRY, SYGVKD. This CDR3 region has 15 residues. The V segment lost 7 bases and the J segment 6 bases; nucleotides outside the gene matches: 11.

The sample holds a few counts of this clonotype. This chain links TRBV5-1 with TRBJ2-1, with TRBD2 matching over 7 bases. CDR3 length: 14 residues. The ends lost 2 bases at V and 7 bases at J; junction bases unmatched: 6. The germline V gene has CDR1 SGHRS and CDR2 YFSETQ. The CDR3 reads CASSLGLGINEQFF. CDR3 coding DNA: TGCGCCAGCAGCTTAGGACTAGGGATAAATGAGCAGTTCTTC.

This clonotype was counted only a few times. The rearrangement uses TRBV28 and TRBJ2-7, with 8 bases identical to TRBD1. The CDR3 runs 14 residues. Per the germline V gene, CDR1 is MDHEN and CDR2 is SYDVKM. The V and J ends lost 4 bases and 3 bases, in that order; junction bases with no gene match: 5. As DNA, the CDR3 is TGTGCCAGCAGTTCCGGGACAGGAGACTACGAGCAGTACTTC. Its translation: CASSSGTGDYEQYF.